This T cell receptor beta chain derives from a study of T cell repertoires in cytomegalovirus infection (dated by TCRdb to 2018 to 2020). Regarding the complete study: Recently identified HLA-C-restricted CMV epitopes, whose presentation resists viral immunomodulation, were targeted by peptide stimulations together with well-studied HLA-B-restricted epitopes. Donor HLA type was relevant to the analysis, because carriage of CMV infection together with the matching HLA type was indicated by public TCR beta signatures.

The treatment or condition label, as the study defines it: in vitro stimulation with specific CMV peptide epitopes to enrich CMV-specific T cells. Findings and caveats that apply to the study as a whole: The ex vivo response was dominated by HLA-C-restricted CMV-specific TCR beta clonotypes, which also provided the single most frequent clonotype in two of eight donors. Cumulative frequency of public TCR beta family members discriminated carriers of CMV infection plus the relevant HLA type in this cohort and an independent roughly 340-donor cohort.

As regards this clonotype: Its antigen is still unknown. Base qualities are not recorded, but no much larger clone differs from it by a single base.

Data came from an Illumina HiSeq 1500. The public reads were quality trimmed at Q25 with fastp and then assembled into clones with MiXCR by TCRdb, keeping productive beta chains. Rows with a matching CDR3 protein are joined into one entry that keeps the most common DNA and genes. This sample holds 360,000 or so distinct CDR3 sequences; about 35% were observed only once. The ten largest make up 13% of the sample. The sequence was obtained from a human donor in good health (CMV status not recorded). Some clones in this sample may be carry-over from other donors' samples. The specimen was cultured PBMCs, collected from culture after CMV antigen stimulation.

The nucleotides read TGTGCCAGCAGTCCAACTAGCGGACTCGCGGGAGATACGCAGTATTTT. Translated, this is CASSPTSGLAGDTQYF. The sequence links TRBV11-2 to TRBJ2-3, with 8 bases in between that match TRBD2. V is trimmed back by 6 bases and J by 5 bases, and the junction contains 13 bases that no gene match accounts for. Including cysteine and phenylalanine, the CDR3 has 16 amino acids. Left in the record is the CDR3 DNA by itself, 48 bases read in frame from the first base. From a lookup of the germline V gene, CDR1 and CDR2 are SGHAT and FQNNGV.